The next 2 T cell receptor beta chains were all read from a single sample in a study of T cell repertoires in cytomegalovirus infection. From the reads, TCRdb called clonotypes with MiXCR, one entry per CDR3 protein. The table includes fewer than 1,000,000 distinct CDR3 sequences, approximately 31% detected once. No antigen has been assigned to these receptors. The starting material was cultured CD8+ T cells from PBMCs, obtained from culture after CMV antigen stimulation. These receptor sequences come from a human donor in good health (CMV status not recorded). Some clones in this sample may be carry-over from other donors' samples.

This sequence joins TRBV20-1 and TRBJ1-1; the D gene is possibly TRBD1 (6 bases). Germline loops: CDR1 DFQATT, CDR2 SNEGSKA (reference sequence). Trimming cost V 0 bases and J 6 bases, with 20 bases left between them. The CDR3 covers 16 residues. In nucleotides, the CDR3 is TGCAGTGCTAGAGATCTCCTATCTATTGGGGGCCCTGAAGCTTTCTTT. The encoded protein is CSARDLLSIGGPEAFF.

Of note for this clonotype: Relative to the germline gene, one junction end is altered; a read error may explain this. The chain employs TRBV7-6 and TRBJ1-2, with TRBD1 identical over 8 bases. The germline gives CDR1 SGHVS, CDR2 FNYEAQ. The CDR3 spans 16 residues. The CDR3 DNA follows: TGTGTCAGCAGCTTAGCTGGGGGACAGGATGGGTATGGCTACACCTTC. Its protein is CVSSLAGGQDGYGYTF.